This T cell receptor (beta chain) was sequenced for a study of T cell repertoires in cytomegalovirus infection. Findings of the study overall: Frequencies of public TCR beta families were cumulated, and this identified carriers of CMV plus the relevant HLA. In two of eight donors, the top clonotype was HLA-C-restricted CMV-specific.

V trimming: 6 bases; J trimming: 4 bases; junction bases outside the gene matches: 4. CDR3 length equals 14 residues. Each CDR3 protein gets one entry after TCRdb re-called the reads with MiXCR. The table shows some 700,000 distinct CDR3 sequences, with around 31% occurring only once. Concerning this clonotype itself: No antigen is known for it.

V and J are TRBV12-3 or TRBV12-4 and TRBJ2-7; 12 nucleotides align to TRBD2. The material sequenced was cultured PBMCs, taken from culture after CMV antigen stimulation. The receptor was isolated from a human donor in good health (CMV status not recorded). Some clones in this sample may be carry-over from other donors' samples. CDR3 coding DNA: TGTGCCAGCAGACCGACTAGCGGGGGTTACGAGCAGTACTTC. Protein product: CASRPTSGGYEQYF.